The clone carrying this T cell receptor (beta chain) was observed a handful of times. The antigen remains undetermined. Germline and junction disagree at one end, which may indicate a read error. The data stem from a study of neurological immune-mediated disorders. Germline assignment: CDR1 DFQATT and CDR2 SNEGSKA (reference sequence). There are 13 residues in the CDR3. Study-level results: The study phylogenetically grouped the repertoires of 18 of 34 multiple sclerosis patients into one related-CDR3 cluster, a possible signature.

cDNA synthesis was performed by 5'RACE with 10-nucleotide random UMIs. From the 5' RACE reads, TCRdb called clonotypes with MiXCR, one entry per CDR3 protein. The sample shows 71,000 or so distinct CDR3 sequences, less than 5.5% of them seen only once. The clonotype was recovered from a woman in her thirties with multiple sclerosis. Sequencing input: PBMCs. J is TRBJ1-6 and V is TRBV20-1; D uncertain. The CDR3 sequence is CSARPYGSSHLHF. The CDR3 DNA reads as TGCAGTGCTAGACCGTACGGGAGCTCACACCTCCACTTT.